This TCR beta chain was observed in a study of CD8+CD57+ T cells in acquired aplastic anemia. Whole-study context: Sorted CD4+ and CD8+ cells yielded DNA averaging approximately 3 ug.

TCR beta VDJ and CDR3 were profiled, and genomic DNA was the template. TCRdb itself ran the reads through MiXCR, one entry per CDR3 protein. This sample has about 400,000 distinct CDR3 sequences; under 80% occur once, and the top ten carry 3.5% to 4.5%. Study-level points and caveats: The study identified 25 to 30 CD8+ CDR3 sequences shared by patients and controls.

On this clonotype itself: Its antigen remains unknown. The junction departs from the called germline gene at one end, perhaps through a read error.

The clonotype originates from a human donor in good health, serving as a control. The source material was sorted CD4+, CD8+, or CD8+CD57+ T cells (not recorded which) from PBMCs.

CDR3 in DNA: TGCAGTGTTAGACAGGGGGGTCGAGAGACCCAGTACTTC. This gives the protein CSVRQGGRETQYF. The chain combines TRBV20-1 with TRBJ2-5, with 9 bases matching TRBD1. This CDR3 has 13 amino acids. Germline V gene lookup returns CDR1 DFQATT and CDR2 SNEGSKA (reference sequence).